A single T cell receptor (beta chain) is shown here with its context. CDR3 length equals 17 residues. Germline V gives CDR1 MNHNS, CDR2 SASEGT. The sample comes from a study of monozygotic twins with inflammatory bowel disease. TCRdb reprocessed the 5' RACE reads and reports one entry per CDR3 protein, with no DNA. The sample holds 300,000 to 400,000 distinct CDR3 sequences. The sample comprised blood. V and J are TRBV6-1 and TRBJ1-1; TCRdb gives TRBD1 as the D gene, but with no DNA this cannot be confirmed. This clonotype originated in a human donor with ulcerative colitis or Crohn's disease, or a healthy co-twin of an affected twin (not recorded which). CDR3 protein: CASSGSTGGSGLTEAFF.